Sequencing of this T cell receptor (beta chain) was carried out in a study of T cells of healthy individuals. This clonotype was seen a few times. MiXCR, applied by TCRdb to the 5' RACE reads, yields one record per CDR3 protein. The table includes tens of thousands of distinct CDR3 sequences, 15% to 20% detected once. CDR3 length: 16 amino acids. Trimming removed 5 bases from V and 6 bases from J, with 23 bases in between. Germline V lookup: CDR1 MGHRA, CDR2 YSYEKL. The chain employs TRBV4-1 and TRBJ2-7; D is ambiguous. The clonotype comes from a human donor in good health. CDR3 in amino acids: CASSVAGDITRSEQYF. CDR3 coding DNA: TGCGCCAGCAGCGTTGCAGGAGACATAACGAGGTCCGAGCAGTACTTC.